This TCR beta chain comes out of a study of T cell repertoires in cytomegalovirus infection. Worth noting for this clonotype: The junction departs from the called germline gene at one end, perhaps through a read error.

TCRdb redid the calling of the reads with MiXCR, one entry per CDR3 protein. The top ten clones hold approximately 14% of a sample with 400,000 or so distinct CDR3 sequences, approximately 31% of them seen once. What was sequenced was PBMCs. This receptor was taken from a human donor in good health (CMV status not recorded). Some clones in this sample may be carry-over from other donors' samples.

The CDR3 DNA reads TGTGCCGCGACCCCCGAGGCCTCCTACAATGAGCAGTGCTTC. It codes for CAATPEASYNEQCF. The V call is TRBV6-6, the J call TRBJ2-1; D gene uncertain. The CDR3 covers 14 residues. Per germline, CDR1 MNHNY and CDR2 SVGAGI (reference sequence).